The rows below give T cell receptor beta chains drawn from one sample of a study of cytomegalovirus exposure and HLA in healthy donors. Generated by immunoSEQ multiplex PCR, the TCRdb table keeps only in-frame clones and is missing some. The data hold more than 150,000 clones, with approximately 73% observed a single time. Specimen: PBMCs. These receptors were collected from a woman between 25 and 40 years old in good health and CMV-seropositive. The CDR3 runs from the conserved cysteine through the conserved F or W. D genes are given only for firm matches. Some rows mark clone size as missing; the rest say once, few, many or name a class of expanded clone.

V	J	size	D	DNA	CDR3
TRBV19	TRBJ2-3	NA	TRBD1	TGTGCCAGCTCCTCGGTGGGACAGGGCTCAGATACGCAGTATTTT	CASSSVGQGSDTQYF
TRBV2	TRBJ2-7	NA	TRBD1	TGTGCCACCTCTGAGGGGACAGGGGCCTACGAGCAGTACTTC	CATSEGTGAYEQYF
TRBV27	TRBJ1-6	NA	NA	TGTGCCAGCAGGGACTTTCGACATAATTCACCCCTCCACTTT	CASRDFRHNSPLHF
TRBV5-1	TRBJ2-3	few	TRBD2	TGCGCCAGCTGGAGCGGGACTAGCACAGATACGCAGTATTTT	CASWSGTSTDTQYF
TRBV7-9	TRBJ2-7	NA	NA	TGTGCCAGCAGCTTAGGTGCGTACGAGCAGTACTTC	CASSLGAYEQYF
TRBV5-4	TRBJ2-2	NA	NA	TGTGCCAGCAGCTTTCCGACAGAAAACACCGGGGAGCTGTTTTTT	CASSFPTENTGELFF
TRBV7-9	TRBJ1-5	NA	TRBD1	TGTGCCAGCAGCTTAGCGGGACAGGGGGTAAGCAATCAGCCCCAGCATTTT	CASSLAGQGVSNQPQHF
TRBV6-4	TRBJ2-2	NA	NA	TGTGCCAGCAGTCGGACACCGGCCACCGGGGAGCTGTTTTTT	CASSRTPATGELFF
TRBV28	TRBJ1-6	NA	TRBD1	TGTGCCAGCAGTTTGGTGGCAGGGGGACGTTCACCCCTCCACTTT	CASSLVAGGRSPLHF
TRBV7-2	TRBJ2-2	NA	NA	TGTGCCAGCAGCGGCCGGGACACGAACACCGGGGAGCTGTTTTTT	CASSGRDTNTGELFF
TRBV28	TRBJ1-2	NA	NA	TGTGCCAGCAGTTTAGCCGGTCGGGGGGCTATAAGCTACACCTTC	CASSLAGRGAISYTF
TRBV5-1	TRBJ2-5	once	TRBD2	TGCGCCAGCAGCCCAATTGTTGCCGGGGGGGGTCAAAAGACCCAGTACTTC	CASSPIVAGGGQKTQYF
TRBV25-1	TRBJ1-2	NA	TRBD1	TGTGCCAGCAGTGGACAGGGGGCCTATGGCTACACCTTC	CASSGQGAYGYTF
TRBV6-1	TRBJ1-1	NA	TRBD1	TGTGCCAGCAGTCACAGGGGCAGTGGTGCTTTCTTT	CASSHRGSGAFF
TRBV6-1	TRBJ1-5	NA	NA	TGTGCCAGCAGCACTCGAGGCAATCAGCCCCAGCATTTT	CASSTRGNQPQHF
TRBV5-1	TRBJ2-5	NA	TRBD2	TGCGCCAGCAGCTCCTACGGGGGGCCTAGCGGGGGATTCCAAGAGACCCAGTACTTC	CASSSYGGPSGGFQETQYF
TRBV19	TRBJ1-1	NA	TRBD1	TGTGCCAGTAGCGACCTCCGGACAGGGGGTACTGAAGCTTTCTTT	CASSDLRTGGTEAFF
TRBV11-2	TRBJ2-1	NA	TRBD1	TGTGCCAGCAGCTGGGGACAGGGGAAGGGGAATGAGCAGTTCTTC	CASSWGQGKGNEQFF
TRBV10-3	TRBJ2-5	NA	TRBD2	TGTGCCATCAGGGGGACTAGCGGGGGCCAAGAGACCCAGTACTTC	CAIRGTSGGQETQYF
TRBV4-3	TRBJ2-5	NA	TRBD2	TGCGCCAGCAGCCAAGACCGGACTAGCGGGGGAAAGACCCAGTACTTC	CASSQDRTSGGKTQYF
TRBV7-6	TRBJ1-1	few	TRBD1	TGTGCCAGCAGCCCATACGCAGGGGGCGGCTGGAACACTGAAGCTTTCTTT	CASSPYAGGGWNTEAFF
TRBV7-2	TRBJ2-1	NA	NA	TGTGCCAGCAGCTTAGCCGACATCTACAATGAGCAGTTCTTC	CASSLADIYNEQFF
TRBV30	TRBJ1-5	NA	NA	TGTGCCTGGAATCGAGGGGGTAGGTCGGAGCCCCAGCATTTT	CAWNRGGRSEPQHF
TRBV6-1	TRBJ2-7	once	TRBD1	TGTGCCAGCGGGGACAGGGGGAACTTCGAGCAGTACTTC	CASGDRGNFEQYF
TRBV30	TRBJ1-6	once	NA	TGTGCCTGGAGTGCGGGTGCGGGGGTAAATTCACCCCTCCACTTT	CAWSAGAGVNSPLHF
TRBV11-2	TRBJ1-6	NA	TRBD1	TGTGCCAGCAGCTTAAGGTACAGGGGTAATTCACCCCTCCACTTT	CASSLRYRGNSPLHF
TRBV5-4	TRBJ1-2	once	TRBD1	TGTGCCAGCAGCTTAATGAAGGGGGCGCAGGACTATGGCTACACCTTC	CASSLMKGAQDYGYTF
TRBV11-2	TRBJ1-3	few	TRBD1	TGTGCCAGCAGCTTGGCCCTGGGACAGGGGGCATTCTCTGGAAACACCATATATTTT	CASSLALGQGAFSGNTIYF
TRBV27	TRBJ2-2	once	NA	TGTGCCAGCAGTTTGGCAGGGGAGGGGACCGGGGAGCTGTTTTTT	CASSLAGEGTGELFF
TRBV27	TRBJ2-3	NA	TRBD2	TGTGCCAGCAGTTTATCTCTAGCGGGGGCAGATACGCAGTATTTT	CASSLSLAGADTQYF
TRBV7-7	TRBJ1-6	NA	NA	TGTGCCAGCAGCTCCTCCCGGGGTGGGAGGCATAATTCACCCCTCCACTTT	CASSSSRGGRHNSPLHF
TRBV28	TRBJ2-1	NA	TRBD2	TGTGCCAGCAGATATCGGGGGGTGGATGAGCAGTTCTTC	CASRYRGVDEQFF
TRBV7-3	TRBJ2-6	few	TRBD1	TGTGCCAGCAGCTTGACCCCGGGACAGGGTACCGGGGCCAACGTCCTGACTTTC	CASSLTPGQGTGANVLTF
TRBV7-2	TRBJ2-2	NA	NA	TGTGCCAGCAGCTTAGGGGGGAGGCGGACCGGGGAGCTGTTTTTT	CASSLGGRRTGELFF
TRBV29-1	TRBJ1-2	few	TRBD1	TGCAGCGTTGGGACAGGAGGATCCCCAGGACGCTATGGCTACACCTTC	CSVGTGGSPGRYGYTF
TRBV10-3	TRBJ1-5	NA	NA	TGTGCCATCAGTGAGTCCTTCGGTCAGCCCCAGCATTTT	CAISESFGQPQHF
TRBV6-5	TRBJ1-4	NA	NA	TGTGCCAGCGGCAGGGTCGGGGAAAAACTGTTTTTT	CASGRVGEKLFF